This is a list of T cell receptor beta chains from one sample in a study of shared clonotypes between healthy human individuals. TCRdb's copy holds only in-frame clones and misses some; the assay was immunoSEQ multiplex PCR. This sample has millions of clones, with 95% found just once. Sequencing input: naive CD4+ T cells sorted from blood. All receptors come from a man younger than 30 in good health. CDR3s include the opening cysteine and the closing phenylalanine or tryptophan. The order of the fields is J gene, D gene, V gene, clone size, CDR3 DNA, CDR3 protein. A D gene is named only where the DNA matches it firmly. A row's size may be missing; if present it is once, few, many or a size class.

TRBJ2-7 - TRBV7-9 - TGTGCCAGCAGCTCGGACACTTCCTACGAGCAGTACTTC CASSSDTSYEQYF
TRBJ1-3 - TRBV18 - TGTGCCAGCTCACCCCCTGGGGGGTACGGAAACACCATATATTTT CASSPPGGYGNTIYF
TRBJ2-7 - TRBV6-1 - TGTGCCAGCAGTGAACCGTCCGCAGGTGTACTGGCCTACGAGCAGTACTTC CASSEPSAGVLAYEQYF
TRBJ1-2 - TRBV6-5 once TGTGCCAGCAGTTACCTACAGGGAGGGGCTCACGGCTACACCTTC CASSYLQGGAHGYTF
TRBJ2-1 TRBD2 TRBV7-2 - TGTGCCAGCAGCTTGAGTAGCGGGAGTTTTAATGAGCAGTTCTTC CASSLSSGSFNEQFF
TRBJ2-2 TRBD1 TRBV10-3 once TGTGCCATCACTGGACAGGGTCTGACCGGGGAGCTGTTTTTT CAITGQGLTGELFF
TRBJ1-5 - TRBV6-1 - TGTGCCAGCAGTGAAAATCCGGGTATTCGCAATCAGCCCCAGCATTTT CASSENPGIRNQPQHF
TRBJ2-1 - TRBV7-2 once TGTGCCAGCAGGACCTTTACCCTAGACTACAATGAGCAGTTCTTC CASRTFTLDYNEQFF
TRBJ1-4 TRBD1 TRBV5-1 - TGCGCCAGCAGCTTGGAGGGACAGTATAATGAAAAACTGTTTTTT CASSLEGQYNEKLFF
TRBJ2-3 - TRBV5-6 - TGTGCCAGCAGCTTAGGGCGGGATAGCACAGATACGCAGTATTTT CASSLGRDSTDTQYF
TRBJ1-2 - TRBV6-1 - TGTGCCAGCAGTACGACGGGACGTAACGGCTACACCTTC CASSTTGRNGYTF
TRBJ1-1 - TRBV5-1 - TGCGCCAGCAGTCCCAACACGGAGAACACTGAAGCTTTCTTT CASSPNTENTEAFF
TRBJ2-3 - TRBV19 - TGTGCCAGTAGTATAGACGCAGGTGGCACAGATACGCAGTATTTT CASSIDAGGTDTQYF
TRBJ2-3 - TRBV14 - TGTGCCAGCAGCCAACGCGTGAGCACAGATACGCAGTATTTT CASSQRVSTDTQYF
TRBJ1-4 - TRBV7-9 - TGTGCCAGCAGCTTAGCGGCAGAGACTAATGAAAAATTGTTTTTT CASSLAAETNEKLFF
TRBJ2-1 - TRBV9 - TGTGCCAGCAGCGTTAGACTGGGGGGATACAATGAGCAGTTCTTC CASSVRLGGYNEQFF
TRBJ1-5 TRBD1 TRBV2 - TGTGCCAGCAGGCCGGACAGGGGGTCGGATCAGCCCCAGCATTTT CASRPDRGSDQPQHF
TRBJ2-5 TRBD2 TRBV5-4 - TGTGCCAGCAGCTCGGGACTAGCGGGAGAGACCCAGTACTTC CASSSGLAGETQYF
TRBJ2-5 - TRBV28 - TGTGCCAGCAGCCGAGACAGGATCTTATGGGAGACCCAGTACTTC CASSRDRILWETQYF
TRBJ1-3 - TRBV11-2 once TGTGCCAGCAGCTTAGGCAGATACCCCTCTGGAAACACCATATATTTT CASSLGRYPSGNTIYF
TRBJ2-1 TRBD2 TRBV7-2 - TGTGCCAGCAGTATCCTAGCGGGGGGCAATAATGAGCAGTTCTTC CASSILAGGNNEQFF
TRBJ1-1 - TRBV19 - TGTGCCAGTAGTATTTTAGGGTGGAAGGAGACTGAAGCTTTCTTT CASSILGWKETEAFF
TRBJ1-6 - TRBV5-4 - TGTGCCAGCAGCTCGCGGGGGGTCCCCTATAATTCACCCCTCCACTTT CASSSRGVPYNSPLHF
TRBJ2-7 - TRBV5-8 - TGTGCCAGCAGCTTTGAAGGAATTCCGGGTTACGAGCAGTACTTC CASSFEGIPGYEQYF
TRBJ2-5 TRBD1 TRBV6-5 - TGTGCCAGCACGAGGGGGCTCCAAGAGACCCAGTACTTC CASTRGLQETQYF
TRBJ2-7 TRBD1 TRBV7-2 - TGTGCCAGCAGCCCGGGACAGGGGAAAACCTACGAGCAGTACTTC CASSPGQGKTYEQYF
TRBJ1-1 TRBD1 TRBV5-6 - TGTGCCAGCAGCTTTTACGACAGGGGAATGAACACTGAAGCTTTCTTT CASSFYDRGMNTEAFF
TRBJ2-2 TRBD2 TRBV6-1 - TGTGCCAGCAGTGCCAAGCGGGGGGACACCGGGGAGCTGTTTTTT CASSAKRGDTGELFF
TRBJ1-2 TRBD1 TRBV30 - TGTGCCTGGAGTGGGCTCTCAGGGGGCGCGGGGACCTTC CAWSGLSGGAGTF
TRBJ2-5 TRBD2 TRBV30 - TGTGCCTGGAGTCTCGGACTAGCGGGAGAAACAGAGACCCAGTACTTC CAWSLGLAGETETQYF
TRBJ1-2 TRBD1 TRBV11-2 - TGTGCCAGCAGCGCGGGACAGCCGGGCTACACCTTC CASSAGQPGYTF
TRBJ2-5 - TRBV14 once TGTGCCACTCAAAGGGGACGGGAGACCCAGTACTTC CATQRGRETQYF
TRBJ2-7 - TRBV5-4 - TGTGCCAGCAGCTTGGCTAGCCGGGAGCAGTACTTC CASSLASREQYF
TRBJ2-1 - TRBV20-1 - TGCAGTGCTAGATGGTCGAATGAGCAGTTCTTC CSARWSNEQFF
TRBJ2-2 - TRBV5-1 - TGCGCCAGCAGCTTGGAGGGCAGGACCGGTAATTCTTTTAAGACCGGGGAGCTGTTTTTT CASSLEGRTGNSFKTGELFF
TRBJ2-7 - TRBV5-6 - TGTGCCAGCAGCTTGGGGGGCCTGACTAGTGGTTTCTTTGGCGAGCAGTACTTC CASSLGGLTSGFFGEQYF
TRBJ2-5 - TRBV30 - TGTGCCTGGGGGACCCAGGGGGAGACCCAGTACTTC CAWGTQGETQYF
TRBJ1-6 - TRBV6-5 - TGTGCCAGCAGTTCCGGTACTAGGGGTAATAATTCACCCCTCCACTTT CASSSGTRGNNSPLHF
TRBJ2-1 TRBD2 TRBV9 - TGTGCCAGCAGCGATACTAGCGGGGCCTACAATGAGCAGTTCTTC CASSDTSGAYNEQFF
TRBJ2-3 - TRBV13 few TGTGCCAGCAGCTCCCGGGGGTTGGTCACAGATACGCAGTATTTT CASSSRGLVTDTQYF
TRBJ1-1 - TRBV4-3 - TGCGCCAGCAGCCAAGAGCTGGGCGGGGGGGGTGCTGAAGCTTTCTTT CASSQELGGGGAEAFF
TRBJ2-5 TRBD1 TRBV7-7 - TGTGCTAGCAGCTCTCCGGGACAGGGGGGGACCCAGTACTTC CASSSPGQGGTQYF
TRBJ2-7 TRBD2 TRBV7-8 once TGTGCCAGCAGCTTTGGACTAGCGGGAGCCTACGAGCAGTACTTC CASSFGLAGAYEQYF
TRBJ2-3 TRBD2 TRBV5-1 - TGCGCCAGCAGCACCGGACTAGCCCCAGATACGCAGTATTTT CASSTGLAPDTQYF
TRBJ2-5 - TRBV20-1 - TGCAGTGCTAGAGATTTTGAGACCCAGTACTTC CSARDFETQYF
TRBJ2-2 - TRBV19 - TGTGCCAGTAGTATTGTGACGGACACCGGGGAGCTGTTTTTT CASSIVTDTGELFF
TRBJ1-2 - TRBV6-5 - TGTGCCAGCAGCCGGGGCTCTGACTATGGCTACACCTTC CASSRGSDYGYTF
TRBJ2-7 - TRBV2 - TGTGCCAGCAGTCGAGGAGGCAGGGGATTTAGCACCTACGAGCAGTACTTC CASSRGGRGFSTYEQYF
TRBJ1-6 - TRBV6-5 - TGTGCCAGCAGTCCGGGGCAGGGCGGATATTCACCCCTCCACTTT CASSPGQGGYSPLHF
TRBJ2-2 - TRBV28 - TGTGCCAGCAGTTTATTGCCACCTCACACCGGGGAGCTGTTTTTT CASSLLPPHTGELFF
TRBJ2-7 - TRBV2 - TGTGCCAGCAGGGGACCCTCCTACGAGCAGTACTTC CASRGPSYEQYF
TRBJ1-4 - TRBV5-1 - TGCGCCAGCAGCTCTCGCCTGAATGAAAAACTGTTTTTT CASSSRLNEKLFF